Each of the 20 T cell receptor beta chains below was sequenced from the same sample in a study of blood T cell repertoires in COVID-19. The table came from immunoSEQ multiplex PCR; TCRdb's copy has only in-frame clones and leaves some out. The table records under 250,000 clones, around four fifths of them present only once. The specimen sequenced was peripheral blood. The origin of the receptors is a woman between 45 and 60 years old with active or convalescent COVID-19.

The V call is TRBV5-1, the J call TRBJ1-5; tentative D call: TRBD1 (6 bases). Germline CDR1 and CDR2: SGHRS and YFSETQ. The CDR3 has 14 amino acids. V was trimmed by 5 bases and J by 1 base, leaving 10 bases between them. CDR3 DNA: TGCGCCAGCAGTGCAGGGGTAAGCAATCAGCCCCAGCATTTT. Translating gives CASSAGVSNQPQHF.

This chain joins TRBV18 and TRBJ2-3; 10 positions match TRBD2. Trimming took 2 bases from V and 2 from J; bases not matched to a gene: 4. The CDR3 totals 16 residues. Per the germline V gene, CDR1 is KGHSH and CDR2 is LQKENI. CDR3 DNA sequence: TGTGCCAGCTCACCAGGACTAGCGGAAAACACAGATACGCAGTATTTT. Residues: CASSPGLAENTDTQYF.

The gene calls are TRBV28 and TRBJ1-2, with a tentative D call TRBD1 (6 bases). V dropped 4 bases and J dropped 3 bases, with 15 bases sitting between them. The CDR3 extends over 15 amino acids. The germline V gene encodes CDR1 MDHEN and CDR2 SYDVKM. The CDR3 protein is CASSSAGVVDYGYTF. The DNA of the CDR3 is TGTGCCAGCAGTTCAGCAGGGGTAGTTGACTATGGCTACACCTTC.

The rearrangement joins TRBV2 to TRBJ1-2; D perhaps matches TRBD1 (6 bases). Germline V lookup: CDR1 SNHLY, CDR2 FYNNEI. This CDR3 has 13 amino acids. The V and J ends lost 5 bases and 2 bases respectively, with 9 bases between them. The CDR3 DNA follows: TGTGCCAGCAGTCGGACAGCGAACTATGGCTACACCTTC. It encodes CASSRTANYGYTF.

The V call is TRBV11-2, the J call TRBJ1-3, with unresolved D. The CDR3 totals 16 residues. Trimming cost V 5 bases and J 2 bases, with 16 bases left between them. CDR1 is SGHAT and CDR2 is FQNNGV in the germline V gene. CDR3 sequence: CASSTRTSNPGNTIYF. Written as DNA, the CDR3 is TGTGCCAGCAGCACCCGGACTTCAAACCCTGGAAACACCATATATTTT.

V gene TRBV15 combines with J gene TRBJ1-5, with 8 nucleotides matching TRBD1. V shed 0 bases and J 5 bases; nucleotides not matched to a gene: 3. Germline CDR1 reads LNHNV; CDR2 reads YYDKDF (reference sequence). The CDR3 spans 15 residues. Here the CDR3 reads CATSREGTGYQPQHF. The CDR3 DNA is TGTGCCACCAGCAGAGAAGGGACAGGTTATCAGCCCCAGCATTTT. The whole variable domain, filled in from reference TRBV15 and TRBJ1-5, reads DAMVIQNPRYQVTQFGKPVTLSCSQTLNHNVMYWYQQKSSQAPKLLFHYYDKDFNNEADTPDNFQSRRPNTSFCFLDIRSPGLGDTAMYLCATSREGTGYQPQHFGDGTRLSIL.

The V call is TRBV19, the J call TRBJ2-2; 15 nucleotides line up with TRBD2. CDR1 LNHDA and CDR2 SQIVND come from the germline V gene (reference sequence). After removal of 5 bases from V and 3 bases from J, the junction contained 7 bases not matched to a gene. The CDR3 runs 18 residues. CDR3 region: CASSPGLAGGPDTGELFF. CDR3 nucleotide sequence: TGTGCCAGTAGTCCAGGACTAGCGGGAGGGCCTGACACCGGGGAGCTGTTTTTT.

The V call is TRBV2, the J call TRBJ1-6, with 7 bases identical to TRBD1. This CDR3 comprises 14 residues. CDR1 SNHLY and CDR2 FYNNEI come from the germline V gene. J gave up 7 bases and V 2 bases, and 2 bases lay outside the gene matches. The CDR3 here is CASSETGDNSPLHF. As DNA, the CDR3 is TGTGCCAGCAGTGAAACAGGGGACAATTCACCCCTCCACTTT.

CDR3 protein: CASRVSMGGDTQYF. CDR3 DNA sequence: TGTGCCAGCAGAGTTAGCATGGGGGGAGATACGCAGTATTTT. This chain joins TRBV6-5 and TRBJ2-3, with D perhaps matching TRBD2 (6 bases). Deletions cut 6 bases from V and 5 bases from J, with 15 bases between. Germline loops: CDR1 MNHEY, CDR2 SVGAGI. This CDR3 is built from 14 residues.

This clone was recorded a few times. This sequence joins TRBV2 and TRBJ1-5, with 9 bases identical to TRBD1. The germline gives CDR1 SNHLY, CDR2 FYNNEI. This CDR3 spans 14 amino acids. V lost 5 bases and J lost 9; bases outside the gene matches: 8. The CDR3 sequence: CASSNPGQGRPQHF. In nucleotides, the CDR3 is TGTGCCAGCAGTAATCCGGGACAGGGTCGGCCCCAGCATTTT. Complete variable domain (other parts from reference TRBV2 and TRBJ1-5): EPEVTQTPSHQVTQMGQEVILRCVPISNHLYFYWYRQILGQKVEFLVSFYNNEISEKSEIFDDQFSVERPDGSNFTLKIRSTKLEDSAMYFCASSNPGQGRPQHFGDGTRLSIL.

J is TRBJ2-3 and V is TRBV11-3; 7 bases match TRBD2. CDR1 and CDR2 (germline): SGHNT, YENEEA. This CDR3 is built from 17 residues. Losses at the gene ends were 1 base for V and 2 bases for J; bases not matched to a gene: 9. CDR3 in amino acids: CASSLVAAGVFTDTQYF. CDR3 coding DNA: TGTGCCAGCAGCTTAGTAGCGGCGGGGGTATTCACAGATACGCAGTATTTT.

The rearrangement links TRBV5-1 to TRBJ1-4; 9 bases agree with TRBD1. The germline V gene has CDR1 SGHRS and CDR2 YFSETQ. V lost 5 bases and J lost 3; bases outside the gene matches: 8. CDR3 length: 16 amino acids. The CDR3 sequence is CASRRGTGSANEKLFF. The CDR3 bases are TGCGCCAGCAGGCGAGGGACAGGGTCTGCTAATGAAAAACTGTTTTTT.

The chain links TRBV9 to TRBJ2-2, with 11 positions matching TRBD2. Germline CDR1 is SGDLS and CDR2 is YYNGEE. The V gene end was trimmed by 4 bases and the J gene end by 0 bases; junction bases not matched to a gene: 5. This CDR3 contains 17 residues. The CDR3 here is CASSPTTSGTNTGELFF. The DNA for the CDR3 is TGTGCCAGCAGCCCCACGACTAGCGGGACGAACACCGGGGAGCTGTTTTTT.

The CDR3 DNA sequence: TGTGCCAGCAGTGGGACAGGGGCGCTTCGTGAAAAACTGTTTTTT. This encodes CASSGTGALREKLFF. The V call is TRBV2, the J call TRBJ1-4, with TRBD1 identical over 9 bases. Germline CDR1 reads SNHLY; CDR2 reads FYNNEI. The CDR3 covers 15 residues. The junction had 7 bases not matched to a gene; V was cut back by 4 bases and J by 7 bases.

The chain joins TRBV7-6 to TRBJ2-3, with TRBD2 as a possible D gene (5 bases). Germline CDR1 and CDR2: SGHVS and FNYEAQ. The V gene lost 6 bases and the J gene lost 2 bases, with 18 bases spanning the gap. This CDR3 region has 16 residues. CDR3 protein: CASSLGFSGNTDTQYF. CDR3 nucleotide sequence: TGTGCCAGCAGTCTGGGTTTCAGCGGCAACACAGATACGCAGTATTTT.

The chain uses TRBV28 and TRBJ2-3; 7 positions match TRBD2. V lost 11 bases to trimming and J lost 4 bases; unmatched junction nucleotides: 15. In germline, CDR1 is MDHEN, CDR2 SYDVKM. This CDR3 has 15 amino acids. CDR3 protein: CASDGREGFADTQYF. CDR3 sequence (DNA): TGTGCCTCGGATGGGAGGGAAGGGTTTGCAGATACGCAGTATTTT.

This chain connects TRBV5-4 to TRBJ1-2, with 8 bases that match TRBD1. The CDR3 consists of 16 residues. V lost 4 bases to trimming and J lost 10 bases; unmatched junction nucleotides: 18. The V gene's germline CDR1 is SGHNT and CDR2 YYREEE (reference sequence). Here the CDR3 reads CASSGGTGSLLRAYTF. CDR3 coding DNA: TGTGCCAGCAGCGGTGGGACAGGTTCCCTTTTACGTGCCTACACCTTC.

This clone came up once. The CDR3 region is CASSRTSGRGEQFF. The CDR3 bases are TGTGCCAGTAGTCGGACTAGCGGGAGAGGTGAGCAGTTCTTC. The chain couples TRBV19 to TRBJ2-1; 13 bases line up with TRBD2. Germline V lookup: CDR1 LNHDA, CDR2 SQIVND (reference sequence). The CDR3 covers 14 residues. J gave up 9 bases and V 5 bases, and 4 bases lay outside the gene matches.

This clone has a single count. The rearrangement links TRBV10-2 to TRBJ1-6, with TRBD1 matching over 9 bases. The CDR3 has 14 residues. Germline CDR1 reads WSHSY; CDR2 reads SAAADI. J gave up 11 bases and V 2 bases, and 4 bases lay outside the gene matches. The CDR3 reads CASSETGTGPPLHF. CDR3 DNA: TGCGCCAGCAGTGAGACCGGGACAGGGCCACCCCTCCACTTT.

The chain is built from TRBV3-1 (or the pseudogene TRBV3-2) and TRBJ1-1, with D possibly TRBD1 on 5 matching bases. Germline CDR1 is LGHDT and CDR2 is YNNKEL (reference sequence). The CDR3 consists of 15 residues. The V end was cut by 5 bases, the J end by 1 base, with 14 bases between. CDR3 nucleotides: TGTGCCAGCAGCTTTACGGGACTCCGGAACACTGAAGCTTTCTTT. Its translation is CASSFTGLRNTEAFF.